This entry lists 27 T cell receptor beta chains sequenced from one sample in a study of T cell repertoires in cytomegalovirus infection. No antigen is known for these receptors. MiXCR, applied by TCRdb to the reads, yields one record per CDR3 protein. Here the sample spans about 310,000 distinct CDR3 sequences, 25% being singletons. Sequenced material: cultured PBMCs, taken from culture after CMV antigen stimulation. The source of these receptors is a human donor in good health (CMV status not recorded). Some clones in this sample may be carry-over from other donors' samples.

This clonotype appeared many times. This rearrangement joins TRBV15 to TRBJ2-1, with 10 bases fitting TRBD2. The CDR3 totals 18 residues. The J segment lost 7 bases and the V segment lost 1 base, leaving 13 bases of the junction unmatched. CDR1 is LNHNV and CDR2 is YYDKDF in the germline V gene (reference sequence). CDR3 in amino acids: CATSRVPSGSVLGNEQFF. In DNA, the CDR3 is TGTGCCACCAGCAGAGTCCCTAGCGGGAGTGTCTTGGGGAATGAGCAGTTCTTC.

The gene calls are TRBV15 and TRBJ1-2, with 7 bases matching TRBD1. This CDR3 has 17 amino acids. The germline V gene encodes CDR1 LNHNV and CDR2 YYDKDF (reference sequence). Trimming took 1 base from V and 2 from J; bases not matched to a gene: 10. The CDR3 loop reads CATSRGGDSLTNYGYTF. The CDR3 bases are TGTGCCACCAGCAGAGGAGGGGACAGCCTTACCAACTATGGCTACACCTTC.

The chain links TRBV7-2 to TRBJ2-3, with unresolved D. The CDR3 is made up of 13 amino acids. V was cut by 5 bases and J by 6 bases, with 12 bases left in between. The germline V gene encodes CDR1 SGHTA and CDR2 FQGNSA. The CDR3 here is CASSPSVADTQYF. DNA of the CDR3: TGTGCCAGCAGCCCCTCGGTGGCCGATACGCAGTATTTT. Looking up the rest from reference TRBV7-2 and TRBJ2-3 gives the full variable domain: GAGVSQSPSNKVTEKGKDVELRCDPISGHTALYWYRQSLGQGLEFLIYFQGNSAPDKSGLPSDRFSAERTGGSVSTLTIQRTQQEDSAVYLCASSPSVADTQYFGPGTRLTVL.

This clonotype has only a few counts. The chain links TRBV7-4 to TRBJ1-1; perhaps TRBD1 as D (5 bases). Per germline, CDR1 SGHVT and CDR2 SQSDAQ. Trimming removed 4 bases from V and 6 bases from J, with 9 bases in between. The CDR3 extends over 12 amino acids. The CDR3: CASSWGVSEAFF. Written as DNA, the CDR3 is TGTGCCAGCAGCTGGGGGGTTTCTGAAGCTTTCTTT.

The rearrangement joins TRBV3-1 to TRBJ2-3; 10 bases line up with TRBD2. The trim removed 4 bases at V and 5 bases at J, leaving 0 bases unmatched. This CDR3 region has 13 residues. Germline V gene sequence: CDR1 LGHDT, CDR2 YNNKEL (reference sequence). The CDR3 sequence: CASSPSGRDTQYF. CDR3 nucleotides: TGTGCCAGCAGCCCTAGCGGGAGAGATACGCAGTATTTT.

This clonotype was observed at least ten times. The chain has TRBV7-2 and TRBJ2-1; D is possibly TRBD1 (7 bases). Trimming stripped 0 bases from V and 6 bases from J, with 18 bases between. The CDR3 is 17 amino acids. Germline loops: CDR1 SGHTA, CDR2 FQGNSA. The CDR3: CASSLALVGRGVNEQFF. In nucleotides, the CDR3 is TGTGCCAGCAGCTTAGCGCTTGTGGGCAGGGGGGTCAATGAGCAGTTCTTC.

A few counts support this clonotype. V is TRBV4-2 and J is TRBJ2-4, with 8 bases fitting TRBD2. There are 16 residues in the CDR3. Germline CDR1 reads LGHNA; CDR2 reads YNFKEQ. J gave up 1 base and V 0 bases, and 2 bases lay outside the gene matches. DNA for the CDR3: TGTGCCAGCAGCCAAGAGGGCGGGAGGGCCAAAAACATTCAGTACTTC. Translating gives CASSQEGGRAKNIQYF.

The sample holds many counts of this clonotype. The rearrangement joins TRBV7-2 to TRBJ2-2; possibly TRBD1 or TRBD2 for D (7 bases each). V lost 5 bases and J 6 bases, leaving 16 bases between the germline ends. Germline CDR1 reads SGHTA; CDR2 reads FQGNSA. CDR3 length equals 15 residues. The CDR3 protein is CASSPQPGGAGELFF. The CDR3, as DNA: TGTGCCAGCAGCCCCCAACCAGGGGGGGCCGGGGAGCTGTTTTTT.

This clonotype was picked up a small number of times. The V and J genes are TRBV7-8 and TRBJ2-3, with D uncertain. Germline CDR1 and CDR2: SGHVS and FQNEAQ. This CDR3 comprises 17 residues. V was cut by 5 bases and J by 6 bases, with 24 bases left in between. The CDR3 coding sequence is TGTGCCAGCAGCCGCGGTGGCAGCGCGTGGTCGGCGGATACGCAGTATTTT. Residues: CASSRGGSAWSADTQYF.

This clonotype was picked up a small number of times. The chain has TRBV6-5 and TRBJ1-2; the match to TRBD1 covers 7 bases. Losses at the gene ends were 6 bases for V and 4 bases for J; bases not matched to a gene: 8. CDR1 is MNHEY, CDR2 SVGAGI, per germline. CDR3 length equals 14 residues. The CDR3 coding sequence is TGTGCCAGCAGCCCTCAGGGGGGACTCTATGGCTACACCTTC. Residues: CASSPQGGLYGYTF.

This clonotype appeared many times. The CDR3 loop is CASSQDVARTGGFNEQYF. In nucleotides, the CDR3 is TGCGCCAGCAGCCAAGACGTGGCGCGGACAGGGGGCTTCAACGAGCAGTACTTC. V usage is TRBV4-1 and J usage is TRBJ2-7; 11 bases map to TRBD1. The CDR3 is made up of 18 amino acids. V was pared by 0 bases and J by 5 bases, with 12 bases of the junction left unmatched. Germline V lookup: CDR1 MGHRA, CDR2 YSYEKL.

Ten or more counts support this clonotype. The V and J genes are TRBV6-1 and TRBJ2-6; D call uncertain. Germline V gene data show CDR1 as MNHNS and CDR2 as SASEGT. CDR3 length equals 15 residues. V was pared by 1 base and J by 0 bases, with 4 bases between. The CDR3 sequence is CASSEGLSGANVLTF. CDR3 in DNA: TGTGCCAGCAGTGAAGGACTCTCTGGGGCCAACGTCCTGACTTTC.

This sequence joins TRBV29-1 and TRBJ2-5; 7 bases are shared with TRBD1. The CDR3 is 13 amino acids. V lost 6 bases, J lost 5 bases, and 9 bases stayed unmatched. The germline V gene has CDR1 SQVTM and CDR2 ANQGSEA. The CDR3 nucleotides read TGCAGCGTAGAGACAGGGCGGCGGGAGACCCAGTACTTC. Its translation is CSVETGRRETQYF. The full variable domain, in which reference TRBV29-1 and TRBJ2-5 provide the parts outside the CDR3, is SAVISQKPSRDICQRGTSLTIQCQVDSQVTMMFWYRQQPGQSLTLIATANQGSEATYESGFVIDKFPISRPNLTFSTLTVSNMSPEDSSIYLCSVETGRRETQYFGPGTRLLVL.

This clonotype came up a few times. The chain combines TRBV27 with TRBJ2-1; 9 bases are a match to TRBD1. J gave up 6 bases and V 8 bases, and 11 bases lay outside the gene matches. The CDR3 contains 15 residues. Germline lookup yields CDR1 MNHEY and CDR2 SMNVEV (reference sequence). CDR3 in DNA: TGTGCCAGCCTCGACAGGGGGGGAGTGTCCAATGAGCAGTTCTTC. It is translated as CASLDRGGVSNEQFF.

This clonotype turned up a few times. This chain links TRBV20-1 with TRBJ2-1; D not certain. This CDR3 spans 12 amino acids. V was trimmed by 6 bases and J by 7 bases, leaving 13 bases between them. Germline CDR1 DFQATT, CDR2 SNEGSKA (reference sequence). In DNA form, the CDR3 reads TGCAGTGCCAAAACGGATAAGAATGAGCAGTTCTTC. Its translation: CSAKTDKNEQFF.

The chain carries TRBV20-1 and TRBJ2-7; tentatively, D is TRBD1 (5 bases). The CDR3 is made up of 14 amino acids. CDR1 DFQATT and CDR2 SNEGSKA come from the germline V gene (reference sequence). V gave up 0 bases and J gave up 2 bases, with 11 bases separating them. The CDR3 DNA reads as TGCAGTGCTAGAGAGGGGCGAGGCACCTACGAGCAGTACTTC. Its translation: CSAREGRGTYEQYF.

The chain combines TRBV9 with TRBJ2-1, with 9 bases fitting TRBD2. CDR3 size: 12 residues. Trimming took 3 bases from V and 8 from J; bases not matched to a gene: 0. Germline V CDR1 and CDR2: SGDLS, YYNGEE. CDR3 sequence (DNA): TGTGCCAGCAGCGGACTAGCGGATGAGCAGTTCTTC. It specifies CASSGLADEQFF.

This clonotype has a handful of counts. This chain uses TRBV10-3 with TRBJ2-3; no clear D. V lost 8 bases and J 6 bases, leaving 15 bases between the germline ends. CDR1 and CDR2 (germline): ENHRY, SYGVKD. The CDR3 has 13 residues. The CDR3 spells CAIGSPETDTQYF. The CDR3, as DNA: TGTGCCATCGGCTCGCCGGAGACTGATACGCAGTATTTT.

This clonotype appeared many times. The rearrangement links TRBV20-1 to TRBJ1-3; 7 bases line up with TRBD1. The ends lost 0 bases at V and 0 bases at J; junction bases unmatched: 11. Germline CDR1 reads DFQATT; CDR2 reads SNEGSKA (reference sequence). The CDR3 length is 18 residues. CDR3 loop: CSARDVARTGHSGNTIYF. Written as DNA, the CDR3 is TGCAGTGCTAGAGATGTTGCCCGGACAGGCCACTCTGGAAACACCATATATTTT.

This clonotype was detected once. Written as DNA, the CDR3 is TGCAGCGTTGATTCTACAGGGCACGGGGAGCTGTTTTTT. Translating it yields CSVDSTGHGELFF. J is TRBJ2-2 and V is TRBV29-1; perhaps TRBD1 as D (6 bases). The germline V and J ends were trimmed by 3 bases and 7 bases, with 12 bases remaining between them. This CDR3 spans 13 amino acids. Germline V gene lookup returns CDR1 SQVTM and CDR2 ANQGSEA.

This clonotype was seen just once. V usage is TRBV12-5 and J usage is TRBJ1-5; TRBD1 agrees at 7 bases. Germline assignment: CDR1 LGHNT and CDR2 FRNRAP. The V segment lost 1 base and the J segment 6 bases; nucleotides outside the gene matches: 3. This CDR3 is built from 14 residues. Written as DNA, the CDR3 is TGTGCTAGTGGTTTGGGACAGGGCGGTCAGCCCCAGCATTTT. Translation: CASGLGQGGQPQHF.

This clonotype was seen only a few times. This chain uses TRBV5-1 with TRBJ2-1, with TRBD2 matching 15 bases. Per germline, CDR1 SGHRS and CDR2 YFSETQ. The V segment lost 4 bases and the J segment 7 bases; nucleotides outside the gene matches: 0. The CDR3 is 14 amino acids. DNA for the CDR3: TGCGCCAGCAGCGGGACTAGCGGGAGGAATGAGCAGTTCTTC. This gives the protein CASSGTSGRNEQFF.

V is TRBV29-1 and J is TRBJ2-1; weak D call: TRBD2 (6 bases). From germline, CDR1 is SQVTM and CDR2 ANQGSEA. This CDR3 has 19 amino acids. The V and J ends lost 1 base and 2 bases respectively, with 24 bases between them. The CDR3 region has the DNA TGCAGCGTTGAAGCCAAGGCGGGAAGGAACCCCCTAACCTACAATGAGCAGTTCTTC. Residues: CSVEAKAGRNPLTYNEQFF.

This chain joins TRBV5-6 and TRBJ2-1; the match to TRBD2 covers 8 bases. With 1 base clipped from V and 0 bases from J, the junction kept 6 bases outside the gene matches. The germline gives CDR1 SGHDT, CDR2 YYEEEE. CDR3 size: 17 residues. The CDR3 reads CASSLRGGLVSYNEQFF. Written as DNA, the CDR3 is TGTGCCAGCAGCTTGCGGGGGGGACTCGTCTCCTACAATGAGCAGTTCTTC. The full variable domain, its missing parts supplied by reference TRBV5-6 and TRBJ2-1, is DAGVTQSPTHLIKTRGQQVTLRCSPKSGHDTVSWYQQALGQGPQFIFQYYEEEERQRGNFPDRFSGHQFPNYSSELNVNALLLGDSALYLCASSLRGGLVSYNEQFFGPGTRLTVL.

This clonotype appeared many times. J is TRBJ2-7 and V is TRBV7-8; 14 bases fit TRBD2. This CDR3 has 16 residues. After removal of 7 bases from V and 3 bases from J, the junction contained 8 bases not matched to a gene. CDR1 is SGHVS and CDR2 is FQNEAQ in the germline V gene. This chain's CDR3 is CASIGLAGGYYYEQYF. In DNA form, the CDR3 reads TGTGCCAGCATCGGACTAGCGGGAGGATATTACTACGAGCAGTACTTC.

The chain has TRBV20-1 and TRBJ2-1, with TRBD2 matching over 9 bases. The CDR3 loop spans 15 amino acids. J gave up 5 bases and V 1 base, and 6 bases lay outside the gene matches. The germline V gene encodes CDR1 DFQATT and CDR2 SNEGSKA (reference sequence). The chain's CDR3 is CSARAGLALNNEQFF. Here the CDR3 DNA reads TGCAGTGCTAGAGCAGGACTAGCGCTAAACAATGAGCAGTTCTTC.

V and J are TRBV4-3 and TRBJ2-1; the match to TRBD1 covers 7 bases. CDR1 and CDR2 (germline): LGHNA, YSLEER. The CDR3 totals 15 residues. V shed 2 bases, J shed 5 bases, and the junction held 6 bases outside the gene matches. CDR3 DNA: TGCGCCAGCAGCCAATATGGGACAGACCACAATGAGCAGTTCTTC. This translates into CASSQYGTDHNEQFF.